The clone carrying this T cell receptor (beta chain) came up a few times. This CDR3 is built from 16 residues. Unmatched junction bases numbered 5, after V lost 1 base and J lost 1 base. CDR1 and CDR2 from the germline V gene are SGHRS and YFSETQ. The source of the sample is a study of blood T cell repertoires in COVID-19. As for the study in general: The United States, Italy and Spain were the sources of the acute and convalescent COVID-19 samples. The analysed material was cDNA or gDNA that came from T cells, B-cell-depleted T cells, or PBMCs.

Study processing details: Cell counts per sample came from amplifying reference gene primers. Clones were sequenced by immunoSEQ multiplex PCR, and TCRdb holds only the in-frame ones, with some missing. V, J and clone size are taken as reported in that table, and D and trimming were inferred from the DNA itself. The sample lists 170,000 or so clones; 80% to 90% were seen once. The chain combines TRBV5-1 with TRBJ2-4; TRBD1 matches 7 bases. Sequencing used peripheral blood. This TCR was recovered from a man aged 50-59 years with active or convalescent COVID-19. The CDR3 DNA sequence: TGCGCCAGCAGCTTGACAGGGGTTTCGGCCAAAAACATTCAGTACTTC. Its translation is CASSLTGVSAKNIQYF.